Each of the 28 T cell receptor beta chains below was sequenced from the same sample in a study of T-cell memory formation after mild COVID-19. Using its own MiXCR run on the 5' RACE reads, TCRdb lists one record per CDR3 protein. Of 450,000 or so distinct CDR3 sequences listed, around 20% are singletons. Sequencing used PBMCs or a T cell subset sorted from them (not recorded which). These receptor sequences come from an adult woman who had mild COVID-19 (a few samples of this study predate the infection). Cell type and time point are not known.

The chain is built from TRBV7-3 and TRBJ2-4; D may correspond to TRBD1 or TRBD2 (5 bases each). V lost 5 bases to trimming and J lost 9 bases, with 14 bases between them. The CDR3 runs 13 residues. Germline CDR1 and CDR2: SGHTA and FQGTGA. CDR3 protein: CASSPRDGAIQYF. DNA for the CDR3: TGTGCCAGCAGCCCCCGGGACGGGGCCATTCAGTACTTC.

This clonotype was picked up many times. This chain uses TRBV12-3 or TRBV12-4 with TRBJ1-1; D ambiguous. This CDR3 is 15 amino acids long. V shed 1 base and J shed 2 bases, with 11 bases lying between them. The DNA of the CDR3 is TGTGCCAGCAGTTTAGATGGCAGTTATAACACTGAAGCTTTCTTT. Translating it yields CASSLDGSYNTEAFF.

The gene calls are TRBV10-2 and TRBJ2-1, with 7 bases fitting TRBD2. This CDR3 has 14 amino acids. Germline CDR1 and CDR2: WSHSY and SAAADI. The trim removed 4 bases at V and 5 bases at J, leaving 5 bases unmatched. As DNA, the CDR3 is TGCGCCAGCAGTGTGGGCGGGGGAAACAATGAGCAGTTCTTC. Translation gives CASSVGGGNNEQFF.

This sequence joins TRBV15 and TRBJ2-1, with a possible D match to TRBD2 (7 bases). Germline V gene lookup returns CDR1 LNHNV and CDR2 YYDKDF (reference sequence). CDR3 size: 17 residues. V lost 3 bases and J 13 bases, leaving 28 bases between the germline ends. The CDR3 is CATSSPSFVGGAVYQFF. CDR3 nucleotide sequence: TGTGCCACCAGCAGCCCATCCTTCGTGGGGGGGGCCGTTTACCAGTTCTTC.

The CDR3 region is CASSTRTGNEKLFF. CDR3 coding DNA: TGTGCCAGCAGCACACGGACAGGGAATGAAAAACTGTTTTTT. This chain uses TRBV7-2 with TRBJ1-4, with 8 nucleotides matching TRBD1. This CDR3 is 14 amino acids long. From germline, CDR1 is SGHTA and CDR2 FQGNSA. V trimming: 5 bases; J trimming: 5 bases; junction bases outside the gene matches: 4.

This clonotype was seen a handful of times. The chain links TRBV29-1 to TRBJ1-2; 8 bases are a match to TRBD1. CDR3 length: 13 residues. Germline lookup yields CDR1 SQVTM and CDR2 ANQGSEA. Trimming took 6 bases from V and 7 from J; bases not matched to a gene: 10. CDR3 sequence: CSVGQGAPVGYTF. CDR3 nucleotide sequence: TGCAGCGTCGGACAGGGCGCCCCTGTTGGCTACACCTTC. Drawing the rest from reference TRBV29-1 and TRBJ1-2, the complete variable domain is SAVISQKPSRDICQRGTSLTIQCQVDSQVTMMFWYRQQPGQSLTLIATANQGSEATYESGFVIDKFPISRPNLTFSTLTVSNMSPEDSSIYLCSVGQGAPVGYTFGSGTRLTVV.

This rearrangement joins TRBV29-1 to TRBJ1-1; D not certain. Trimming shortened V by 5 bases and J by 8 bases, and 18 bases separated the two germline ends. The CDR3 spans 13 residues. Germline CDR1 is SQVTM and CDR2 is ANQGSEA. The CDR3: CSVRAGPPEEAFF. CDR3 nucleotide sequence: TGCAGCGTTCGAGCCGGGCCTCCGGAGGAAGCTTTCTTT.

The chain is built from TRBV9 and TRBJ2-2; D remains ambiguous. Trimming took 6 bases from V and 6 from J, leaving 6 bases between them. This CDR3 spans 11 amino acids. CDR1 is SGDLS and CDR2 is YYNGEE in the germline V gene. CDR3 sequence reads: CASKSSGELFF. CDR3 in DNA: TGTGCCAGCAAATCGTCCGGGGAGCTGTTTTTT.

The chain combines TRBV7-9 with TRBJ2-5; D is ambiguous. V was pared by 5 bases and J by 5 bases, with 18 bases between. This CDR3 spans 15 amino acids. The germline CDR1 and CDR2 sequences are SEHNR and FQNEAQ (reference sequence). CDR3 residues: CASSRLIRVGETQYF. The CDR3 DNA follows: TGTGCCAGCAGCCGACTCATTAGGGTTGGGGAGACCCAGTACTTC.

The gene calls are TRBV20-1 and TRBJ1-1, with unresolved D. The CDR3 runs 13 residues. Trimming cost V 1 base and J 1 base, with 7 bases left between them. Germline values: CDR1 DFQATT, CDR2 SNEGSKA (reference sequence). The CDR3 DNA sequence: TGCAGTGCTAGAGCCCAGCCGAACACTGAAGCTTTCTTT. Translated, it gives CSARAQPNTEAFF.

This clonotype showed up just a few times. The chain uses TRBV11-2 and TRBJ2-1; perhaps TRBD1 as D (5 bases). Germline values: CDR1 SGHAT, CDR2 FQNNGV. Trimming took off 3 bases at V and 12 bases at J, with 12 bases between the two ends. The CDR3 runs to 12 residues. The chain's CDR3 is CASSFRGNVQFF. CDR3 sequence (DNA): TGTGCCAGCAGCTTTAGGGGTAACGTGCAGTTCTTC.

The genes are TRBV7-8 and TRBJ1-1; tentative D call: TRBD1 (6 bases). Trimming pared 5 bases from V and 3 bases from J, leaving 13 bases between. This CDR3 comprises 14 residues. Germline-derived CDR1 and CDR2 are SGHVS and FQNEAQ. CDR3 nucleotides: TGTGCCAGCAGCCTACAGGGTCAGGACACTGAAGCTTTCTTT. As protein: CASSLQGQDTEAFF.

J is TRBJ1-1 and V is TRBV4-2; 7 nucleotides match TRBD1. There are 15 residues in the CDR3. Unmatched junction bases numbered 8, after V lost 4 bases and J lost 3 bases. Germline V lookup: CDR1 LGHNA, CDR2 YNFKEQ. The CDR3 sequence: CASSLTQGRDTEAFF. Here the CDR3 DNA reads TGTGCCAGCAGCCTTACACAGGGGCGGGACACTGAAGCTTTCTTT.

The chain couples TRBV7-6 to TRBJ2-7; 9 nucleotides align to TRBD1. V lost 1 base to trimming and J lost 0 bases; unmatched junction nucleotides: 7. Germline V gene sequence: CDR1 SGHVS, CDR2 FNYEAQ. The CDR3 length is 17 residues. CDR3 protein: CASSLDSPGQGSYEQYF. The CDR3 DNA reads TGTGCCAGCAGCTTAGATTCCCCGGGACAGGGCTCCTACGAGCAGTACTTC.

The chain is built from TRBV20-1 and TRBJ1-1; D is unclear. Germline CDR1 is DFQATT and CDR2 is SNEGSKA (reference sequence). Trimming pared 7 bases from V and 0 bases from J, leaving 6 bases between. The CDR3 is made up of 11 amino acids. CDR3 protein: CSEYLNTEAFF. The CDR3 DNA follows: TGCAGTGAATACTTGAACACTGAAGCTTTCTTT.

The chain combines TRBV4-1 with TRBJ2-5; D gene unclear. There are 13 residues in the CDR3. Germline CDR1 and CDR2: MGHRA and YSYEKL. Deletions cut 0 bases from V and 5 bases from J, with 7 bases between. The DNA of the CDR3 is TGCGCCAGCAGCCAAGACTGGCAGGAGACCCAGTACTTC. Its translation: CASSQDWQETQYF.

This chain connects TRBV5-1 to TRBJ1-5, with 8 bases identical to TRBD1. CDR3 length: 16 amino acids. Germline CDR1 and CDR2: SGHRS and YFSETQ. J gave up 0 bases and V 0 bases, and 2 bases lay outside the gene matches. CDR3 sequence: CASSLGTGHSNQPQHF. CDR3 in DNA: TGCGCCAGCAGCTTGGGGACAGGGCATAGCAATCAGCCCCAGCATTTT. The whole variable domain, filled in from reference TRBV5-1 and TRBJ1-5, reads KAGVTQTPRYLIKTRGQQVTLSCSPISGHRSVSWYQQTPGQGLQFLFEYFSETQRNKGNFPGRFSGRQFSNSRSEMNVSTLELGDSALYLCASSLGTGHSNQPQHFGDGTRLSIL.

The chain uses TRBV25-1 and TRBJ2-1; tentatively, D is TRBD1 (5 bases). CDR3 length equals 13 residues. The germline gives CDR1 MGHDK, CDR2 SYGVNS. The germline V and J ends were trimmed by 0 bases and 8 bases, with 8 bases remaining between them. CDR3 region: CASSEYLGDEQFF. The CDR3 bases are TGTGCCAGCAGTGAATATTTAGGGGATGAGCAGTTCTTC.

V gene TRBV27 combines with J gene TRBJ1-1, with D possibly matching TRBD1 (6 bases). V lost 6 bases and J lost 2, with 13 bases in between. Germline CDR1 MNHEY, CDR2 SMNVEV (reference sequence). The CDR3 is 14 amino acids. The CDR3 bases are TGTGCCAGCAGACCTGGACAGCCCAACACTGAAGCTTTCTTT. Translating gives CASRPGQPNTEAFF.

This clonotype was seen only a few times. This rearrangement joins TRBV7-9 to TRBJ1-1; the match to TRBD1 covers 7 bases. Germline CDR1 SEHNR, CDR2 FQNEAQ (reference sequence). The CDR3 sequence is 11 residues long. V shed 8 bases, J shed 8 bases, and the junction held 5 bases outside the gene matches. The CDR3 is CASGRDSEAFF. The CDR3 nucleotides are TGTGCCAGCGGCCGGGACAGCGAAGCTTTCTTT.

This clonotype was recorded a few times. J is TRBJ2-2 and V is TRBV5-1; 7 bases are a match to TRBD2. The V segment lost 5 bases and the J segment 1 base; nucleotides outside the gene matches: 8. CDR1 and CDR2 from the germline V gene are SGHRS and YFSETQ. The CDR3 length is 16 residues. CDR3 nucleotides: TGCGCCAGCAGACTCGTGGGAGGGCGGAACACCGGGGAGCTGTTTTTT. It yields the protein CASRLVGGRNTGELFF.

A word on this clonotype: A junction boundary mismatches the germline segment, possibly from a read error. The V call is TRBV2, the J call TRBJ1-1; TRBD1 matches at 7 bases. The length of the CDR3 is 14 residues. Germline CDR1 SNHLY, CDR2 FYNNEI. CDR3 DNA sequence: TGTGCCAGCAGGGAAGACACCGGGACAGTTGAAGCTTTCTTT. Protein sequence: CASREDTGTVEAFF.

This chain uses TRBV20-1 with TRBJ2-3; D unclear. Per the germline V gene, CDR1 is DFQATT and CDR2 is SNEGSKA (reference sequence). The CDR3 loop spans 12 amino acids. V lost 3 bases and J 4 bases, leaving 8 bases between the germline ends. CDR3 amino acids: CSASPQADTQYF. The CDR3 DNA reads as TGCAGTGCTAGTCCCCAGGCAGATACGCAGTATTTT.

The CDR3 DNA follows: TGCGCCAGCAGCCCTAGGGAGAGCACAGATACGCAGTATTTT. The encoded protein is CASSPRESTDTQYF. The rearrangement links TRBV5-1 to TRBJ2-3; D possibly corresponds to TRBD2 (5 bases). With 4 bases removed from V and 0 bases from J, the gap between germline ends came to 9 bases. This CDR3 spans 14 amino acids. The germline V gene encodes CDR1 SGHRS and CDR2 YFSETQ.

The chain couples TRBV20-1 to TRBJ2-2, with D perhaps being TRBD1 or TRBD2 (5 bases each). CDR3 length: 15 residues. Germline CDR1 is DFQATT and CDR2 is SNEGSKA (reference sequence). V lost 3 bases and J 0 bases, leaving 11 bases between the germline ends. DNA of the CDR3: TGCAGTGCTAGTTTTCAGGGAGCGAACACCGGGGAGCTGTTTTTT. Its translation: CSASFQGANTGELFF.

The chain recombines TRBV24-1 with TRBJ1-2; D may be TRBD1 (5 bases). The CDR3 is made up of 15 amino acids. Between the trimmed V and J ends, which lost 4 bases and 4 bases, there was a span of 15 bases. The V gene's germline CDR1 is KGHDR and CDR2 SFDVKD. Here the CDR3 DNA reads TGTGCCACCAGTGACACGACCGGGGGAGGCTATGGCTACACCTTC. Protein: CATSDTTGGGYGYTF.

V gene TRBV20-1 combines with J gene TRBJ1-1, with D unresolved. Germline V gene sequence: CDR1 DFQATT, CDR2 SNEGSKA (reference sequence). The CDR3 consists of 13 residues. V was trimmed by 6 bases and J by 7 bases, leaving 18 bases between them. The CDR3 region is CSATRPITFEAFF. CDR3 DNA: TGCAGTGCAACACGCCCCATAACCTTTGAAGCTTTCTTT.

This clonotype has more than one count but fewer than ten. The rearrangement uses TRBV6-5 and TRBJ1-6, with D possibly being TRBD1 (6 bases). The V end was cut by 8 bases, the J end by 2 bases, with 10 bases between. This CDR3 has 14 amino acids. The germline gives CDR1 MNHEY, CDR2 SVGAGI. CDR3 sequence: CASRDTTYNSPLHF. The CDR3 nucleotides are TGTGCCAGCCGGGACACGACCTATAATTCACCCCTCCACTTT.